These 15 T cell receptor beta chains originate from one sample sequenced in a study of T-cell reconstitution after alpha-beta-depleted transplantation in children. The TCRbeta library incorporated unique molecular identifiers. MiXCR, applied by TCRdb to the PCR reads, yields one record per CDR3 protein. The sample has around 800,000 distinct CDR3 sequences, under 20% seen once. Sequences were derived from PBMCs, mostly from graft donor cells, sampled 360 days after TCRalphabeta/CD19-depleted stem cell transplant. The source is a male patient younger than 18 who had a stem cell transplant for acute lymphoblastic leukemia, so the T cells may come from the graft donor.

This clonotype has just a few counts. This sequence joins TRBV7-6 and TRBJ2-7; D is unclear. Trimming shortened V by 5 bases and J by 0 bases, and 11 bases separated the two germline ends. This CDR3 is built from 14 residues. The V gene's germline CDR1 is SGHVS and CDR2 FNYEAQ. The CDR3 is CASSPSRASYEQYF. The CDR3 DNA follows: TGTGCCAGCAGCCCAAGTAGGGCCTCCTACGAGCAGTACTTC.

The rearrangement links TRBV29-1 to TRBJ2-7; a weak D match, TRBD1 (5 bases). CDR3 length equals 14 residues. Trimming took 3 bases from V and 2 from J, leaving 14 bases between them. CDR1 is SQVTM, CDR2 ANQGSEA, per germline. The CDR3 sequence: CSVDSQGITYEQYF. CDR3 in DNA: TGCAGCGTTGACTCGCAGGGAATCACCTACGAGCAGTACTTC.

The CDR3 bases are TGCGCCAGCAGCCAAGACTGGGCTACTTCTAGCACAGATACGCAGTATTTT. Translation: CASSQDWATSSTDTQYF. The chain uses TRBV4-1 and TRBJ2-3; D call uncertain. The CDR3 consists of 17 residues. From germline, CDR1 is MGHRA and CDR2 YSYEKL. Between the trimmed V and J ends, which lost 0 bases and 0 bases, there was a span of 13 bases.

This clonotype was seen repeatedly, ten times or more. The rearrangement links TRBV29-1 to TRBJ1-3; no clear D gene. Deletions cut 3 bases from V and 0 bases from J, with 12 bases between. Looked up from germline, CDR1 is SQVTM and CDR2 is ANQGSEA. The CDR3 has 15 residues. The CDR3: CSVDEHRVSGNTIYF. CDR3 DNA sequence: TGCAGCGTTGATGAACATCGCGTCTCTGGAAACACCATATATTTT. The full variable domain, with the rest looked up from reference TRBV29-1 and TRBJ1-3, is SAVISQKPSRDICQRGTSLTIQCQVDSQVTMMFWYRQQPGQSLTLIATANQGSEATYESGFVIDKFPISRPNLTFSTLTVSNMSPEDSSIYLCSVDEHRVSGNTIYFGEGSWLTVV.

This clonotype has just a few counts. V gene TRBV5-1 combines with J gene TRBJ2-7; 7 bases match TRBD2. V lost 5 bases and J lost 3; bases outside the gene matches: 5. The CDR3 sequence is 13 residues long. Germline loops: CDR1 SGHRS, CDR2 YFSETQ. The DNA for the CDR3 is TGCGCCAGCAGGCGGGAGACCATCTACGAGCAGTACTTC. Encoded protein: CASRRETIYEQYF.

V usage is TRBV29-1 and J usage is TRBJ2-3; D gene unclear. The germline gives CDR1 SQVTM, CDR2 ANQGSEA. V gave up 8 bases and J gave up 5 bases, with 23 bases separating them. The CDR3 totals 15 residues. The CDR3 DNA reads TGCAGCTCTTTGCGTCTTGCACTCTCGGGAGATACGCAGTATTTT. It codes for CSSLRLALSGDTQYF.

The sample holds a few counts of this clonotype. This chain links TRBV7-9 with TRBJ1-1; unclear D gene. CDR1 SEHNR and CDR2 FQNEAQ come from the germline V gene (reference sequence). The CDR3 spans 12 residues. V was pared by 8 bases and J by 5 bases, with 12 bases between. The CDR3 region is CASDRAGTEAFF. CDR3 bases: TGTGCCAGCGACCGGGCCGGTACTGAAGCTTTCTTT.

The rearrangement joins TRBV7-7 to TRBJ2-1; 8 nucleotides line up with TRBD2. Per the germline V gene, CDR1 is SSHAT and CDR2 is FNYEAQ (reference sequence). The CDR3 length is 15 residues. Trimming cost V 1 base and J 5 bases; bases outside gene matches: 4. CDR3 sequence reads: CASSLGREANNEQFF. In DNA, the CDR3 is TGTGCCAGCAGCTTAGGGCGGGAGGCCAACAATGAGCAGTTCTTC.

This clonotype was seen a few times. V gene TRBV29-1 combines with J gene TRBJ2-2; TRBD2 aligns across 11 bases. V lost 6 bases to trimming and J lost 3 bases; unmatched junction nucleotides: 9. CDR3 length equals 16 residues. CDR1 SQVTM and CDR2 ANQGSEA come from the germline V gene. In nucleotides, the CDR3 is TGCAGCGTGGAGGTACCTAGCGGGGGGTACACCGGGGAGCTGTTTTTT. Its translation: CSVEVPSGGYTGELFF.

The J gene is TRBJ2-5, the V gene TRBV4-1, with D possibly being TRBD2 (6 bases). Trimming pared 2 bases from V and 5 bases from J, leaving 12 bases between. Germline CDR1 and CDR2: MGHRA and YSYEKL. The length of the CDR3 is 14 residues. The CDR3 DNA follows: TGCGCCAGCAGCCAAATTGTCCGGGGGGAGACCCAGTACTTC. Its protein is CASSQIVRGETQYF.

In this sample, this clonotype turned up many times. V is TRBV30 and J is TRBJ2-2; D unresolved. Trimming removed 5 bases at V and 2 bases at J, with 9 bases between. This CDR3 is 13 amino acids long. Germline assignment: CDR1 GTSNPN and CDR2 SVGIG (reference sequence). The CDR3 bases are TGTGCCTGGCTCCCGAGAAACACCGGGGAGCTGTTTTTT. This encodes CAWLPRNTGELFF.

This clonotype was counted only a few times. The chain joins TRBV12-3 or TRBV12-4 to TRBJ1-1, with 7 bases that match TRBD1. The V segment lost 8 bases and the J segment 3 bases; nucleotides outside the gene matches: 6. The CDR3 has 13 residues. The CDR3 coding sequence is TGTGCCAGCGAGGGACAGTCTCACACTGAAGCTTTCTTT. Protein product: CASEGQSHTEAFF.

Points on this clonotype: The conserved phenylalanine or tryptophan normally closing the CDR3 is absent here, so this likely arose from a read error. The chain uses TRBV5-1 and TRBJ2-5; 7 nucleotides match TRBD2. The CDR3 covers 15 residues. In germline, CDR1 is SGHRS, CDR2 YFSETQ. V lost 0 bases, J lost 5 bases, and 7 bases stayed unmatched. CDR3 in DNA: TGCGCCAGCAGCTTGGCAGCGGGGTGGATGGAGACCCAGTACTGC. This translates into CASSLAAGWMETQYC.

Only a few counts were recorded for this clonotype. The V call is TRBV19, the J call TRBJ2-7, with D unclear. There are 13 residues in the CDR3. Per germline, CDR1 LNHDA and CDR2 SQIVND (reference sequence). Trimming shortened V by 6 bases and J by 2 bases, and 11 bases separated the two germline ends. The CDR3 here is CASSSSSAYEQYF. CDR3 nucleotide sequence: TGTGCCAGTAGCTCCTCGTCGGCCTACGAGCAGTACTTC.

The chain carries TRBV29-1 and TRBJ2-7, with D perhaps TRBD2 (5 bases). Trimming removed 6 bases at V and 5 bases at J, with 11 bases between. CDR3 length equals 11 residues. The germline gives CDR1 SQVTM, CDR2 ANQGSEA. CDR3 loop: CSVEASNEQYF. The DNA for the CDR3 is TGCAGCGTGGAGGCGTCTAACGAGCAGTACTTC.